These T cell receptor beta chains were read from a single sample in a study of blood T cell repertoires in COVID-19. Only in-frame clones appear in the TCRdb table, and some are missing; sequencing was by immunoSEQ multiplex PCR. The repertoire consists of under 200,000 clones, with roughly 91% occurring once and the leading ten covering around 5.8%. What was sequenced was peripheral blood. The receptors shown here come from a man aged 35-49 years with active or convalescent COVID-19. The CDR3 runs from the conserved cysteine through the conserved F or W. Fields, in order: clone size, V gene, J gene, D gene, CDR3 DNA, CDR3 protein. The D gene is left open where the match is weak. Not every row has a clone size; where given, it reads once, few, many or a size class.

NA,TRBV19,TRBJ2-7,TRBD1,TGTGCCAGTAGTACCTCCGGGACAGGGATCGACGAGCAGTACTTC,CASSTSGTGIDEQYF
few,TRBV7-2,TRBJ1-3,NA,TGTGCCAGCAGCTTAGATCCCATATCTAGCTCTGGAAACACCATATATTTT,CASSLDPISSSGNTIYF
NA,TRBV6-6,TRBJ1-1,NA,TGTGCCAGCAGTCCCCGGGGGGCTGAAGCTTTCTTT,CASSPRGAEAFF
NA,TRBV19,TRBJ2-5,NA,TGTGCCAGTAGTATTAGTCTCCAAGAGACCCAGTACTTC,CASSISLQETQYF
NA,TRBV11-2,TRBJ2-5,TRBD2,TGTGCCAGCAGCTCTGGACTAGCGGGAGGCCCGGAGACCCAGTACTTC,CASSSGLAGGPETQYF
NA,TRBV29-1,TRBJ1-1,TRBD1,TGCAGCGCTGCCGGGACAGGGACGAACACTGAAGCTTTCTTT,CSAAGTGTNTEAFF
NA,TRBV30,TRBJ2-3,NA,TGTGCCTGGAGCCTACGGGGAGATACGCAGTATTTT,CAWSLRGDTQYF
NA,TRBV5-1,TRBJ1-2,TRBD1,TGCGCCAGCAGCCCAGGGGGGAAGCCTTATGGCTACACCTTC,CASSPGGKPYGYTF
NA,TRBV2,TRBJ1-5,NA,TGTGCCAGCAGAGGACGGACTGACCAGCCCCAGCATTTT,CASRGRTDQPQHF
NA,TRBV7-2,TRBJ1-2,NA,TGTGCCAGCAGCTTAGTTTCACCCCGTGAGGGCTACACCTTC,CASSLVSPREGYTF
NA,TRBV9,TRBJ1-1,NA,TGTGCCAGCAGCGTAGCTTTGGGGGCGACTGAAGCTTTCTTT,CASSVALGATEAFF
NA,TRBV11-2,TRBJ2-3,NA,TGTGCCAGCAGCTTAGGATCCGGGGGTACTAGCACAGATACGCAGTATTTT,CASSLGSGGTSTDTQYF
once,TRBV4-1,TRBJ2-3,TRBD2,TGCGCCAGCAGCCAATCTAGCGGGAGGCCAAGCACAGATACGCAGTATTTT,CASSQSSGRPSTDTQYF
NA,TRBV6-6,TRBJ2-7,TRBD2,TGTGCCAGCAGTCCTTCGCGGGAGGGGTACGAGCAGTACTTC,CASSPSREGYEQYF
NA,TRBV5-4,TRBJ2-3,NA,TGTGCCAGCAGCTTGGGTGTCTCGGGCACAGATACGCAGTATTTT,CASSLGVSGTDTQYF
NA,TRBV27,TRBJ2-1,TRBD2,TGTGCCAGCAGTTTACTAGCGGGAGGCCAACATAGCCTATACGAGCAGTTCTTC,CASSLLAGGQHSLYEQFF
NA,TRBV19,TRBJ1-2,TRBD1,TGTGCCAGTAGTATGGGACAGGGCTATGGCTACACCTTC,CASSMGQGYGYTF
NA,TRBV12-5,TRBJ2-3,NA,TGTGCTAGTGGTAGAGGGGTAGGAGGGTTTAGCACAGATACGCAGTATTTT,CASGRGVGGFSTDTQYF
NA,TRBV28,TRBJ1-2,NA,TGTGCCAGCAGTGCGGACAGCCGATTAAGCCTCTATGGCTACACCTTC,CASSADSRLSLYGYTF
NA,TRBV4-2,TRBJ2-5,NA,TGTGCCAGCAGCCAAGATACAGGGGCATCCCGAGGAGGGCAAGAGACCCAGTACTTC,CASSQDTGASRGGQETQYF